Here is one TCR beta chain with its context. At the DNA level, this CDR3 is encoded by other sequences in the same sample as well. Source study methods: How many nucleated cells were present was estimated from reference gene primer amplification. Measured with immunoSEQ multiplex PCR; TCRdb has only the in-frame clones, and not every one. V, J and clone size are taken as reported in that table, and D and trimming were inferred from the DNA itself. The repertoire holds about 170,000 clones, with around 86% as singletons. The trim removed 8 bases at V and 4 bases at J, leaving 8 bases unmatched. Germline-derived CDR1 and CDR2 are MNHEY and SVGAGI. The CDR3 length is 13 residues. These data are taken from a study of blood T cell repertoires in COVID-19. Study-level background: Spain, Italy and the United States supplied samples that represented acute and convalescent COVID-19. Sources were T cells, B-cell-depleted T cells, or PBMCs; the material itself was cDNA or gDNA.

The origin of this receptor is a man between 65 and 85 years old with acute or convalescent COVID-19. V is TRBV6-5 and J is TRBJ2-7; 7 nucleotides line up with TRBD2. The sample was peripheral blood. The CDR3 spells CASRRTSGYEQYF. CDR3 bases: TGTGCCAGCCGACGGACTAGTGGGTACGAGCAGTACTTC.